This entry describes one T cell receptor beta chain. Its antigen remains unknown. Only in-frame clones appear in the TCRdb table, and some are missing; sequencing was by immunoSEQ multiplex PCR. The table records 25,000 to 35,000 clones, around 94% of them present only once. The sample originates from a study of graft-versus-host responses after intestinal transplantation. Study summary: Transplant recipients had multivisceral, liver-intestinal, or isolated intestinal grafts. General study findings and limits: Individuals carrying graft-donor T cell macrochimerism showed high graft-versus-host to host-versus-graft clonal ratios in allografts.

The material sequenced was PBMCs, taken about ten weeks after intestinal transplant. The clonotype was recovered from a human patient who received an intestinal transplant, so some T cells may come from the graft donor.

The DNA for the CDR3 is TGTGCCAGCAGCGGCGGGACACCCTCCTACAATGAGCAGTTCTTC. It translates to CASSGGTPSYNEQFF. This chain connects TRBV5-4 to TRBJ2-1; D possibly uses TRBD1 or TRBD2 (6 bases each). V was clipped by 4 bases and J by 0 bases, with 11 bases between them. The CDR3 runs 15 residues. Germline V gene lookup returns CDR1 SGHNT and CDR2 YYREEE (reference sequence). Full variable domain (missing parts from reference TRBV5-4 and TRBJ2-1): ETGVTQSPTHLIKTRGQQVTLRCSSQSGHNTVSWYQQALGQGPQFIFQYYREEENGRGNFPPRFSGLQFPNYSSELNVNALELDDSALYLCASSGGTPSYNEQFFGPGTRLTVL.